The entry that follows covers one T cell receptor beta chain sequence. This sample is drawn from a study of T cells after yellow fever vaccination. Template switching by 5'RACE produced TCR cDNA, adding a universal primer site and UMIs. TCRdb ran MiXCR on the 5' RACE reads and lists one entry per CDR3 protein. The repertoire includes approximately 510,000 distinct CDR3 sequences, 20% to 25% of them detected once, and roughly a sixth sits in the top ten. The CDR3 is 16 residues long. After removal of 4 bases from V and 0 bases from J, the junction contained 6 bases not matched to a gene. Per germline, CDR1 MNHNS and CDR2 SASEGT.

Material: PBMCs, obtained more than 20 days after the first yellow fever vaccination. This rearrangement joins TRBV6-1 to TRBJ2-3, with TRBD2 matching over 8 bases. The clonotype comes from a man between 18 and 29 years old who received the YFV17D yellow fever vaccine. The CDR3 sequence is CASSAVAGFSTDTQYF. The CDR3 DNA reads TGTGCCAGCAGTGCGGTAGCGGGGTTTAGCACAGATACGCAGTATTTT.